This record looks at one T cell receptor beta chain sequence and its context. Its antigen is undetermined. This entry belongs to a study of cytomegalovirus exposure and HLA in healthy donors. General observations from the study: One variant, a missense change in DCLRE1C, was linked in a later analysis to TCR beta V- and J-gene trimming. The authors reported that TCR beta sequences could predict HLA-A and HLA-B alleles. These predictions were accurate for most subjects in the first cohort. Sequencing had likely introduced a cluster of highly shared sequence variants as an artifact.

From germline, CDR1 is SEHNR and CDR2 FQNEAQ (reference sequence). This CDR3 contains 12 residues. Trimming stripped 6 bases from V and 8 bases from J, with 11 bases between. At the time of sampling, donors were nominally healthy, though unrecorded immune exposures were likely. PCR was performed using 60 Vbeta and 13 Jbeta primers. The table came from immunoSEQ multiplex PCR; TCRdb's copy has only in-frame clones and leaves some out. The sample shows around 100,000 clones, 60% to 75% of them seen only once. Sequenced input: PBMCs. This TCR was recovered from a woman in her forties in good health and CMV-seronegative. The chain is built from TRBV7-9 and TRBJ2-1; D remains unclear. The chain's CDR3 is CASRVSVDEQFF. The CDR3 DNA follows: TGTGCCAGCAGGGTGTCGGTGGATGAGCAGTTCTTC.